This T cell receptor beta chain was sequenced for a study of T cells in Graves' hyperthyroidism and ophthalmopathy. Study-level background: At the time of initial diagnosis and before any treatment, peripheral blood was collected.

The CDR3 covers 13 residues. V was clipped by 6 bases and J by 4 bases; unmatched bases: 3. Germline values: CDR1 SNHLY, CDR2 FYNNEI. This clonotype was recorded many times. The antigen remains unidentified. The source material, RNA transcripts, was used to amplify TCR beta CDR3 regions. In the first-round RT-PCR of the TCR CDR3, the HTBI primer set was used. TCRdb fed the multiplex PCR reads into MiXCR, producing one record per CDR3 protein. The table records approximately 330,000 distinct CDR3 sequences, about an eighth of them present only once. Whole-study results and caveats: Appearing also in blood were most of the thyroid clonotypes expanded above 0.001.

The receptor was isolated from a woman in her thirties or forties with Graves' ophthalmopathy. The rearrangement uses TRBV2 and TRBJ2-7, with 10 nucleotides matching TRBD2. Material for sequencing was blood. In DNA, the CDR3 is TGTGCCAGCAGCTTAGCGGGAGGATACGAGCAGTACTTC. It encodes CASSLAGGYEQYF.